This TCR beta chain is drawn from a study of graft-versus-host responses after intestinal transplantation. Study details: Tacrolimus and steroids were given for 3 to 4 years to all recipients after anti-thymocyte globulin induction. Findings and caveats of the study: GvH clones detected in recipient marrow included some appearing first in ileum or blood.

Deletions cut 4 bases from V and 1 base from J, with 7 bases between. The CDR3 length is 13 residues. Germline V CDR1 and CDR2: MGHRA, YSYEKL. Only in-frame clones appear in the TCRdb table, and some are missing; sequencing was by immunoSEQ multiplex PCR. The repertoire holds about 97,000 clones, with roughly 90% as singletons. This clone was detected a few times. Its antigen is undetermined. The clonotype originates from a human patient who received an intestinal transplant, so some T cells may come from the graft donor. The chain is built from TRBV4-1 and TRBJ1-2; D remains unclear. The input for sequencing was PBMCs, taken about 440 days after intestinal transplant. CDR3 in DNA: TGCGCCAGCAGCCGAAGAAATAACTATGGCTACACCTTC. It specifies CASSRRNNYGYTF.